The 22 T cell receptor beta chains presented below share a single source sample, sequenced in a study of cytomegalovirus exposure and HLA in healthy donors. Both 60 Vbeta primers and 13 Jbeta primers went into the PCR. Repertoires were generated with immunoSEQ multiplex PCR, while TCRdb's copy carries only in-frame clones and drops some. The table lists under 90,000 clones, roughly 74% of them singletons. Input material: PBMCs. These receptor sequences come from a middle-aged man in good health and CMV-seronegative.

The rearrangement links TRBV7-2 to TRBJ1-4; D might be TRBD1 (6 bases). Germline V lookup: CDR1 SGHTA, CDR2 FQGNSA. Between the trimmed V and J ends, which lost 5 bases and 3 bases, there was a span of 10 bases. This CDR3 has 14 residues. CDR3 DNA sequence: TGTGCCAGCAGCACACAGGGTCCTAATGAAAAACTGTTTTTT. It specifies CASSTQGPNEKLFF.

V usage is TRBV7-6 and J usage is TRBJ1-1; D is uncertain. V shed 5 bases and J shed 0 bases, with 10 bases lying between them. The CDR3 loop spans 14 amino acids. Germline CDR1 and CDR2: SGHVS and FNYEAQ. DNA of the CDR3: TGTGCCAGCAGCCGAGCGACGGTGAACACTGAAGCTTTCTTT. It encodes CASSRATVNTEAFF.

The chain employs TRBV7-2 and TRBJ1-6; possible D gene TRBD1, 5 bases. The CDR3 is 12 amino acids. In germline, CDR1 is SGHTA, CDR2 FQGNSA. Trimming shortened V by 1 base and J by 14 bases, and 9 bases separated the two germline ends. CDR3 loop: CASSLDRGALHF. CDR3 DNA sequence: TGTGCCAGCAGCTTAGATCGGGGGGCCCTCCACTTT.

V and J are TRBV2 and TRBJ1-5; D gene ambiguous. V was pared by 4 bases and J by 0 bases, with 10 bases between. CDR3 length: 15 residues. Germline loops: CDR1 SNHLY, CDR2 FYNNEI. In DNA, the CDR3 is TGTGCCAGCAGTGCCCTGGGCCTTAGCAATCAGCCCCAGCATTTT. Translation gives CASSALGLSNQPQHF.

The rearrangement links TRBV4-1 to TRBJ1-6; D is unresolved. V was pared by 0 bases and J by 0 bases, with 9 bases between. The CDR3 sequence is 17 residues long. Germline V gives CDR1 MGHRA, CDR2 YSYEKL. The CDR3 here is CASSQEGLSSYNSPLHF. The DNA of the CDR3 is TGCGCCAGCAGCCAAGAAGGACTAAGCTCCTATAATTCACCCCTCCACTTT.

The chain uses TRBV5-8 and TRBJ1-2, with 8 bases that match TRBD1. The germline CDR1 and CDR2 sequences are SGHTS and YDEGEE. This CDR3 has 16 amino acids. The V and J ends lost 1 base and 4 bases, in that order; junction bases with no gene match: 9. The CDR3 is CASSLIGTGYFYGYTF. CDR3 nucleotide sequence: TGTGCCAGCAGCTTGATCGGGACAGGTTACTTCTATGGCTACACCTTC.

V and J are TRBV25-1 and TRBJ1-6; 8 bases are a match to TRBD1. The V segment lost 4 bases and the J segment 6 bases; nucleotides outside the gene matches: 5. The CDR3 totals 15 residues. The germline CDR1 and CDR2 sequences are MGHDK and SYGVNS. The CDR3 is CASSAPGGSNSPLHF. CDR3 nucleotide sequence: TGTGCCAGCAGTGCCCCAGGGGGCAGTAATTCACCCCTCCACTTT.

This sequence joins TRBV19 and TRBJ2-3, with D perhaps matching TRBD2 (6 bases). CDR1 is LNHDA, CDR2 SQIVND, per germline (reference sequence). The V end lost 3 bases, the J end lost 2 bases, and 12 bases lay between the germline ends. This CDR3 has 15 residues. CDR3 in DNA: TGTGCCAGTAGTATCGGGAGCGGGCACACAGATACGCAGTATTTT. Amino acids: CASSIGSGHTDTQYF.

The rearrangement links TRBV7-2 to TRBJ1-6, with 10 bases fitting TRBD1. This CDR3 has 15 residues. Per the germline V gene, CDR1 is SGHTA and CDR2 is FQGNSA. V gave up 5 bases and J gave up 7 bases; unmatched junction bases: 5. The CDR3 loop reads CASSHGTGENSPLHF. DNA for the CDR3: TGTGCCAGCAGCCACGGGACAGGGGAAAATTCACCCCTCCACTTT.

This sequence joins TRBV25-1 and TRBJ1-1; D perhaps matches TRBD1 (5 bases). Germline-derived CDR1 and CDR2 are MGHDK and SYGVNS. V was trimmed by 5 bases and J by 4 bases, leaving 20 bases between them. The CDR3 covers 16 residues. The CDR3 reads CASSKHGGSRGTEAFF. In DNA, the CDR3 is TGTGCCAGCAGTAAACACGGAGGGTCTAGGGGCACTGAAGCTTTCTTT.

J is TRBJ1-5 and V is TRBV19, with TRBD1 matching over 7 bases. CDR3 length: 15 residues. Germline V gene data show CDR1 as LNHDA and CDR2 as SQIVND (reference sequence). Trimming removed 5 bases from V and 6 bases from J; junction bases left unmatched: 10. The CDR3 DNA reads as TGTGCCAGTAGTCCCGACAGGGCTCGCGGTCAGCCCCAGCATTTT. It yields the protein CASSPDRARGQPQHF.

This chain connects TRBV19 to TRBJ1-3; D unresolved. Trimming stripped 6 bases from V and 3 bases from J, with 9 bases between. Germline CDR1 and CDR2: LNHDA and SQIVND (reference sequence). The CDR3 has 13 amino acids. This CDR3 reads CASSGSGGNTIYF. CDR3 DNA sequence: TGTGCCAGTAGCGGTAGCGGTGGAAACACCATATATTTT.

The V gene is TRBV29-1, the J gene TRBJ1-5; 9 nucleotides align to TRBD1. J was trimmed by 8 bases and V by 4 bases; bases with no gene match: 9. The CDR3 covers 14 residues. CDR1 and CDR2 (germline): SQVTM, ANQGSEA. In DNA form, the CDR3 reads TGCAGCGTTGTCGAGACAGGGGGTCTAGAGCCCCAGCATTTT. The encoded protein is CSVVETGGLEPQHF.

This clone was observed a single time. This sequence joins TRBV18 and TRBJ1-4, with TRBD1 matching over 9 bases. CDR1 and CDR2 from the germline V gene are KGHSH and LQKENI. This CDR3 has 17 amino acids. V was pared by 4 bases and J by 2 bases, with 8 bases of the junction left unmatched. The CDR3 loop reads CASSRVPGQGTNEKLFF. DNA of the CDR3: TGTGCCAGCTCACGAGTCCCGGGACAGGGCACTAATGAAAAACTGTTTTTT.

The table lists this clone with a few counts. The chain uses TRBV9 and TRBJ2-7; TRBD1 aligns across 7 bases. Trimming removed 0 bases from V and 2 bases from J; junction bases left unmatched: 8. Germline values: CDR1 SGDLS, CDR2 YYNGEE. This CDR3 is built from 16 residues. For the CDR3, the DNA is TGTGCCAGCAGCGTAGGGGGTGGGACAGAGACCTACGAGCAGTACTTC. Encoded protein: CASSVGGGTETYEQYF.

V and J are TRBV5-4 and TRBJ1-1; possibly TRBD1 for D (6 bases). Per the germline V gene, CDR1 is SGHNT and CDR2 is YYREEE (reference sequence). The CDR3 contains 15 residues. V was clipped by 3 bases and J by 2 bases, with 14 bases between them. The CDR3 DNA sequence: TGTGCCAGCAGCTCCCAGGACAGACGAAACACTGAAGCTTTCTTT. Translating it yields CASSSQDRRNTEAFF.

The chain joins TRBV30 to TRBJ1-1; 9 bases are shared with TRBD1. V was clipped by 3 bases and J by 2 bases; unmatched bases: 4. CDR1 is GTSNPN, CDR2 SVGIG, per germline (reference sequence). The CDR3 has 14 amino acids. CDR3 region: CAWRGTGPNTEAFF. CDR3 nucleotides: TGTGCCTGGAGAGGGACAGGGCCTAACACTGAAGCTTTCTTT.

The gene calls are TRBV7-9 and TRBJ2-1, with 10 positions matching TRBD1. Germline V gene data show CDR1 as SEHNR and CDR2 as FQNEAQ (reference sequence). The CDR3 is 13 residues long. The V gene end was trimmed by 5 bases and the J gene end by 6 bases; junction bases not matched to a gene: 1. CDR3 nucleotides: TGTGCCAGCAGCCGACAGGGGGCCAATGAGCAGTTCTTC. Amino acid sequence: CASSRQGANEQFF.

This clone was seen a few times. The genes are TRBV4-1 and TRBJ1-6; the D gene is possibly TRBD1 (5 bases). CDR1 and CDR2 from the germline V gene are MGHRA and YSYEKL. V lost 0 bases and J 10 bases, leaving 10 bases between the germline ends. The CDR3 sequence is 14 residues long. Here the CDR3 reads CASSQDAGLSPLHF. In DNA, the CDR3 is TGCGCCAGCAGCCAAGATGCAGGGCTCTCACCCCTCCACTTT.

This clone has just one count. The chain employs TRBV7-3 and TRBJ2-3, with D perhaps TRBD2 (7 bases). CDR1 is SGHTA and CDR2 is FQGTGA in the germline V gene. V lost 0 bases to trimming and J lost 5 bases, with 18 bases between them. The CDR3 has 17 amino acids. CDR3 in amino acids: CASSLTSPGGGVDTQYF. The CDR3 nucleotides read TGTGCCAGCAGCTTAACGTCACCGGGGGGCGGGGTAGATACGCAGTATTTT.

The V gene is TRBV7-2, the J gene TRBJ2-3, with D hard to call. CDR1 is SGHTA, CDR2 FQGNSA, per germline. Trimming left V 1 base short and J 0 bases short, with 8 bases between. CDR3 length: 15 amino acids. CDR3 in DNA: TGTGCCAGCAGCTTAGTGGCTTGGAGCACAGATACGCAGTATTTT. This sequence encodes CASSLVAWSTDTQYF. Full variable domain (missing parts from reference TRBV7-2 and TRBJ2-3): GAGVSQSPSNKVTEKGKDVELRCDPISGHTALYWYRQSLGQGLEFLIYFQGNSAPDKSGLPSDRFSAERTGGSVSTLTIQRTQQEDSAVYLCASSLVAWSTDTQYFGPGTRLTVL.

This chain joins TRBV5-8 and TRBJ1-5, with 7 bases that match TRBD1. From germline, CDR1 is SGHTS and CDR2 YDEGEE. The CDR3 totals 15 residues. Trimming cost V 4 bases and J 6 bases; bases outside gene matches: 10. The CDR3 sequence: CASSLVLGGVQPQHF. CDR3 in DNA: TGTGCCAGCAGCCTAGTATTAGGGGGCGTTCAGCCCCAGCATTTT.